This T cell receptor beta chain appears in the sequencing data of a study of T cells after yellow fever vaccination. Whole-study findings and limits: A large majority of primary-vaccination clones showed up again after the booster (96% CD4, approximately 90% CD8). There was a possibility that FACS-sorted repertoires contained abundant clonotypes contaminating from the bulk population. Researchers report a weaker secondary response that nonetheless peaked faster, day 5 versus 15.

The V gene end was trimmed by 4 bases and the J gene end by 8 bases; junction bases not matched to a gene: 14. Germline CDR1 is SGHNT and CDR2 is YYREEE (reference sequence). The CDR3 spans 16 residues. TCR cDNA was made by 5'RACE template switching, adding a universal primer site and UMIs. TCRdb fed the 5' RACE reads into MiXCR, producing one record per CDR3 protein. The table lists around 600,000 distinct CDR3 sequences, more than 9% of them singletons, with about 15% in the top ten. Concerning this clonotype: Its target is not known.

This TCR derives from a man aged 30 to 39 who received the YFV17D yellow fever vaccine. The specimen was PBMCs, collected on the day of the yellow fever booster vaccination. This chain links TRBV5-4 with TRBJ2-2; 7 nucleotides align to TRBD1. The CDR3 DNA sequence: TGTGCCAGCAGCCCCAGACAGGGAGTGAGGATAGGGGAGCTGTTTTTT. This sequence encodes CASSPRQGVRIGELFF.